The table lists the clone carrying this T cell receptor (beta chain) with many counts. The antigen is unknown. Via MiXCR, TCRdb re-called the 5' RACE reads, giving one row per CDR3 protein. The table has 87,000 or so distinct CDR3 sequences, around 3.4% seen once. This CDR3 spans 14 amino acids. Trimming cost V 2 bases and J 0 bases, with 7 bases left between them. This sample stems from a study of neurological immune-mediated disorders. Study-level points and caveats: There was no clinical or MRI feature that showed an association with the multiple sclerosis repertoire cluster. In HTLV-1-associated myelopathy, TCR clonal expansion was greatest, whereas multiple sclerosis had the least, falling below healthy controls.

This sequence was found in a woman aged 18 to 35 with multiple sclerosis. V gene TRBV12-3 or TRBV12-4 combines with J gene TRBJ1-1; D ambiguous. Sequenced: PBMCs. The CDR3 DNA is TGTGCCAGCAGTTTATCCAGACTGAACACTGAAGCTTTCTTT. Translated: CASSLSRLNTEAFF.